These 10 T cell receptor beta chains share one sample of origin, sequenced in a study of control samples from healthy donors and cancer patients. Clones were read by immunoSEQ multiplex PCR, and TCRdb kept only the in-frame ones, dropping some. The data show approximately 150,000 clones, with around 90% seen just once and 1.5% to 2% held by the top ten. Sample: blood. The receptor set was obtained from a man aged 18 to 35 in good health.

This chain's CDR3 is CASSQAAANTEAFF. The DNA of the CDR3 is TGTGCCAGCAGCCAGGCGGCGGCTAACACTGAAGCTTTCTTT. The gene calls are TRBV5-4 and TRBJ1-1, with D uncertain. Germline lookup yields CDR1 SGHNT and CDR2 YYREEE (reference sequence). Trimming took 4 bases from V and 2 from J, leaving 12 bases between them. The CDR3 contains 14 residues.

V usage is TRBV6-2 or TRBV6-3 and J usage is TRBJ1-5; D gene unclear. Trimming removed 0 bases at V and 0 bases at J, with 6 bases between. There are 15 residues in the CDR3. Germline CDR1 and CDR2: MNHEY and SVGEGT. The CDR3 region is CASSYSTRSNQPQHF. CDR3 sequence (DNA): TGTGCCAGCAGTTACTCGACCCGTAGCAATCAGCCCCAGCATTTT.

The V call is TRBV7-9, the J call TRBJ1-1; no clear D. Trimming pared 5 bases from V and 4 bases from J, leaving 14 bases between. CDR3 length: 14 amino acids. CDR1 is SEHNR and CDR2 is FQNEAQ in the germline V gene (reference sequence). CDR3 amino acids: CASSPRGGSTEAFF. DNA for the CDR3: TGTGCCAGCAGCCCCCGGGGAGGGAGCACTGAAGCTTTCTTT.

The chain is built from TRBV2 and TRBJ1-5; no definite D call. Germline V gene sequence: CDR1 SNHLY, CDR2 FYNNEI. Trimming cost V 1 base and J 2 bases, with 15 bases left between them. The CDR3 sequence is 17 residues long. The CDR3 protein is CASSEELTFLGNQPQHF. In nucleotides, the CDR3 is TGTGCCAGCAGTGAAGAGCTTACATTCTTGGGCAATCAGCCCCAGCATTTT.

This clone showed up just a few times. The chain employs TRBV30 and TRBJ1-6, with unresolved D. The V end lost 1 base, the J end lost 10 bases, and 5 bases lay between the germline ends. Germline V gives CDR1 GTSNPN, CDR2 SVGIG (reference sequence). The CDR3 runs to 11 residues. The CDR3 bases are TGTGCCTGGAGTGCAGACTCACCCCTCCACTTT. Protein product: CAWSADSPLHF. Full variable domain (missing parts from reference TRBV30 and TRBJ1-6): SQTIHQWPATLVQPVGSPLSLECTVEGTSNPNLYWYRQAAGRGLQLLFYSVGIGQISSEVPQNLSASRPQDRQFILSSKKLLLSDSGFYLCAWSADSPLHFGNGTRLTVT.

This chain connects TRBV11-2 to TRBJ2-3; 10 bases align to TRBD1. V shed 1 base, J shed 2 bases, and the junction held 6 bases outside the gene matches. The CDR3 is 17 amino acids. Germline lookup yields CDR1 SGHAT and CDR2 FQNNGV. The CDR3 nucleotides read TGTGCCAGCAGCTTAGTCCCGGACAGGGGGATCACAGATACGCAGTATTTT. Translated, it gives CASSLVPDRGITDTQYF.

The chain recombines TRBV9 with TRBJ1-1; tentative D call: TRBD1 (5 bases). Germline CDR1 reads SGDLS; CDR2 reads YYNGEE. Trimming pared 4 bases from V and 3 bases from J, leaving 10 bases between. This CDR3 region has 13 residues. The CDR3 nucleotides read TGTGCCAGCAGCCCGACAGTGGACACTGAAGCTTTCTTT. It is translated as CASSPTVDTEAFF.

V gene TRBV7-9 combines with J gene TRBJ2-3; 7 bases line up with TRBD2. CDR1 is SEHNR, CDR2 FQNEAQ, per germline (reference sequence). The V segment lost 5 bases and the J segment 2 bases; nucleotides outside the gene matches: 4. The CDR3 spans 14 residues. The CDR3 nucleotides read TGTGCCAGCAGCCCTAGCGGAAACACAGATACGCAGTATTTT. Amino acids: CASSPSGNTDTQYF.

The chain is built from TRBV5-1 and TRBJ1-4, with 7 bases aligning to TRBD1. The CDR3 sequence is 15 residues long. CDR1 SGHRS and CDR2 YFSETQ come from the germline V gene. Losses at the gene ends were 1 base for V and 7 bases for J; bases not matched to a gene: 7. CDR3 region: CASSLISDRAEKLFF. In DNA, the CDR3 is TGCGCCAGCAGCTTGATCTCCGACAGGGCTGAAAAACTGTTTTTT. The entire variable domain, with the rest obtained from reference TRBV5-1 and TRBJ1-4, is as follows: KAGVTQTPRYLIKTRGQQVTLSCSPISGHRSVSWYQQTPGQGLQFLFEYFSETQRNKGNFPGRFSGRQFSNSRSEMNVSTLELGDSALYLCASSLISDRAEKLFFGSGTQLSVL.

The V call is TRBV9, the J call TRBJ2-5, with D possibly TRBD2 on 5 matching bases. The CDR3 totals 14 residues. V was cut by 0 bases and J by 2 bases, with 8 bases left in between. Germline V CDR1 and CDR2: SGDLS, YYNGEE. For the CDR3, the DNA is TGTGCCAGCAGCGTAGGGACTCTACAAGAGACCCAGTACTTC. Its translation is CASSVGTLQETQYF.